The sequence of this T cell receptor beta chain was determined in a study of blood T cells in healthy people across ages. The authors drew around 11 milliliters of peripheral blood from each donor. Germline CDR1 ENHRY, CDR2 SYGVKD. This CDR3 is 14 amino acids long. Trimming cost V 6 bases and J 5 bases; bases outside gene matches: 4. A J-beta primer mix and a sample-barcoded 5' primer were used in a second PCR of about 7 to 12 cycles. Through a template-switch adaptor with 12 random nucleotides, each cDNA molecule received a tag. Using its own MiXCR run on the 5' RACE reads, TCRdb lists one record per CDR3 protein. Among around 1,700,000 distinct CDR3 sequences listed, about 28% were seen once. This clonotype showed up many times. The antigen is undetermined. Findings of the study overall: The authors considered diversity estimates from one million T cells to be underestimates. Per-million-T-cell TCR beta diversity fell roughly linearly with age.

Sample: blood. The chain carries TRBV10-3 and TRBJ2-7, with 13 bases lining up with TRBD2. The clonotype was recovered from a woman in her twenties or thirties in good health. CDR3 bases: TGTGCCATCAGGCCGGGACTAGCGGGGCACGAGCAGTACTTC. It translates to CAIRPGLAGHEQYF.